This paragraph reports one T cell receptor (beta chain). The target antigen is unknown. The CDR3 loop spans 15 amino acids. V was shortened by 0 bases and J by 8 bases, with 14 bases between the two germline ends. CDR1 is MGHRA and CDR2 is YSYEKL in the germline V gene. The data were taken from a study of T cell repertoires in cytomegalovirus infection. In the study overall: Researchers turned to recently identified HLA-C-restricted CMV epitopes as well as well-studied HLA-B-restricted ones. Indications of both CMV infection and matching HLA type were provided by public TCR beta signatures. Findings and limits, study-wide: Using cumulative public TCR beta family frequency, the authors identified those who carried CMV together with the relevant HLA.

TCRdb used MiXCR to reprocess the reads, holding one entry per CDR3 protein. The sample consists of about 570,000 distinct CDR3 sequences, around 40% of them appearing once. The origin of this receptor is a human donor in good health (CMV status not recorded). Some clones in this sample may be carry-over from other donors' samples. The V and J genes are TRBV4-1 and TRBJ1-5, with D possibly TRBD1 on 5 matching bases. The sequenced sample was cultured PBMCs, obtained from culture after CMV antigen stimulation. CDR3 amino acids: CASSQDGGFIEPQHF. The CDR3 DNA reads TGCGCCAGCAGCCAAGATGGGGGATTTATCGAGCCCCAGCATTTT.